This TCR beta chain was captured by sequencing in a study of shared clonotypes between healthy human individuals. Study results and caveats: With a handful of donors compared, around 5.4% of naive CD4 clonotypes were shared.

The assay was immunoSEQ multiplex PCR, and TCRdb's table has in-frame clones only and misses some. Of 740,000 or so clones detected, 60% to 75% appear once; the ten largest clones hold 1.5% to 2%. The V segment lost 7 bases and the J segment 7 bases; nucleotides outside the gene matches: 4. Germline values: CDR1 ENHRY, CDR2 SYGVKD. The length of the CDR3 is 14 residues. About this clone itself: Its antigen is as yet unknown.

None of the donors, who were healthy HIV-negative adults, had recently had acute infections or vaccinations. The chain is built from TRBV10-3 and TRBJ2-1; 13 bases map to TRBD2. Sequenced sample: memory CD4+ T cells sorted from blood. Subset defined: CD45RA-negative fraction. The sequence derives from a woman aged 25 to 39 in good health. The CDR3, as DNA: TGTGCCATCAATCCGGGACTAGCGGGAAATGAGCAGTTCTTC. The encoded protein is CAINPGLAGNEQFF.